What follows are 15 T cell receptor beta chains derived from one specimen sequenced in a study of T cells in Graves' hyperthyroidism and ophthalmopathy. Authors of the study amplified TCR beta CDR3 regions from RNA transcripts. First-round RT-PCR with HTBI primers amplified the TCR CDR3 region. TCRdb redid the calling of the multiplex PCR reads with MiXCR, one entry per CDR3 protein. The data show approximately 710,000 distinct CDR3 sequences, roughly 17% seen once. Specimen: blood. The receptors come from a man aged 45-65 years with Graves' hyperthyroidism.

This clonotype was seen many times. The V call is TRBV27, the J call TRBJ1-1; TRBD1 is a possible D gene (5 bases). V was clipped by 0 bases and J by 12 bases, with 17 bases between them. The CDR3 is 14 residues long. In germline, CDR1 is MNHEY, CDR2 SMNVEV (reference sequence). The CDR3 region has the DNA TGTGCCAGCAGTTTATCGATGTCAGGGTTTGCACCTTTCTTT. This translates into CASSLSMSGFAPFF.

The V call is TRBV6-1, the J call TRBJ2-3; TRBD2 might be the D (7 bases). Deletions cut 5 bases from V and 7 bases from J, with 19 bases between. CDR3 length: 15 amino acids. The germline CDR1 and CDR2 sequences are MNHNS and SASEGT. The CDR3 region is CASSTPGGKRNTQYF. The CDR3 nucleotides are TGTGCCAGCAGTACCCCGGGGGGCAAGCGGAATACGCAGTATTTT.

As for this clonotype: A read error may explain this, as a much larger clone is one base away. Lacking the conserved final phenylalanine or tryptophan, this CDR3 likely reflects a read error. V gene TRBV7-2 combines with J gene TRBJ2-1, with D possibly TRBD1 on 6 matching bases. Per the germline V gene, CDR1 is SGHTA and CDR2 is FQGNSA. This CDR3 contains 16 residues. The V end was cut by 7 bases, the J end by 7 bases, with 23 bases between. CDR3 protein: CASIQNTGTNKNEQFL. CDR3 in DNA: TGTGCCAGCATACAAAATACCGGGACAAACAAGAATGAGCAGTTCCTC.

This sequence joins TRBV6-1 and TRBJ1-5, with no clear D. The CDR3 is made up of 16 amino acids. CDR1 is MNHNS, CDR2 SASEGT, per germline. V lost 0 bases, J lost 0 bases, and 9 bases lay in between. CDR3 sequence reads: CASSEAPGYSNQPQHF. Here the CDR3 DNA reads TGTGCCAGCAGTGAAGCGCCGGGGTATAGCAATCAGCCCCAGCATTTT.

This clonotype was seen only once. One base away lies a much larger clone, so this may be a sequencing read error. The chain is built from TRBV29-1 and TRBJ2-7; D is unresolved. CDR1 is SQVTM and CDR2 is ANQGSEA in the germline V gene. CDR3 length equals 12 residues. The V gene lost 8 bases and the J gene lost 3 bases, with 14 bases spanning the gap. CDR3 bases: TGCAGCATTGTGGGGAACCACTACGAGCAGTACTTC. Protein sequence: CSIVGNHYEQYF.

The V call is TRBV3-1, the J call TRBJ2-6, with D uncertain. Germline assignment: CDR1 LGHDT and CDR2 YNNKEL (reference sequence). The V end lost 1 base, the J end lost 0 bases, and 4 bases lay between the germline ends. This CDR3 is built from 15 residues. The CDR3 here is CASSQGSSGANVLTF. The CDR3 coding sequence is TGTGCCAGCAGCCAAGGGAGCTCTGGGGCCAACGTCCTGACTTTC.

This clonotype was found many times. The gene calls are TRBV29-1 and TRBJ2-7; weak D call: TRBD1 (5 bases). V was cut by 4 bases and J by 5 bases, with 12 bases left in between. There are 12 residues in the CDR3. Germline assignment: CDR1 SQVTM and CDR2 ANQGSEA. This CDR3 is CSVVGRGNEQYF. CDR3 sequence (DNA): TGCAGCGTTGTGGGAAGGGGCAACGAGCAGTACTTC.

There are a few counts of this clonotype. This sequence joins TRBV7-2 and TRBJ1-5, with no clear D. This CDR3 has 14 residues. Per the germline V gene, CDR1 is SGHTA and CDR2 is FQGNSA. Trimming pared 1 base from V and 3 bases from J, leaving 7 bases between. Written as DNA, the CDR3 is TGTGCCAGCAGCTTAGTATCAGCCAATCAGCCCCAGCATTTT. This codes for CASSLVSANQPQHF. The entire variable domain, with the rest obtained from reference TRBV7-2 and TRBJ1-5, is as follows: GAGVSQSPSNKVTEKGKDVELRCDPISGHTALYWYRQSLGQGLEFLIYFQGNSAPDKSGLPSDRFSAERTGGSVSTLTIQRTQQEDSAVYLCASSLVSANQPQHFGDGTRLSIL.

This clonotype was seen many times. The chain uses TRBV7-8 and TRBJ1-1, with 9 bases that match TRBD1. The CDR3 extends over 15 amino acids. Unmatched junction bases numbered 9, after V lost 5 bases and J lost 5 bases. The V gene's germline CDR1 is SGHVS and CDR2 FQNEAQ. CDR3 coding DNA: TGTGCCAGCAGCCTCACAGGGGGCGTTTGGACTGAAGCTTTCTTT. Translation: CASSLTGGVWTEAFF.

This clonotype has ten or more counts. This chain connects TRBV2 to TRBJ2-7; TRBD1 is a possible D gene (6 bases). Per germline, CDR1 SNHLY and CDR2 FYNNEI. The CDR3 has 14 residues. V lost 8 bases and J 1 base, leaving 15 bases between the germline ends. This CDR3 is CASLDRFYSYEQYF. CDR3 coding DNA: TGTGCCAGCCTGGACAGATTTTATTCCTACGAGCAGTACTTC. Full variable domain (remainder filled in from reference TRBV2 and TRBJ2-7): EPEVTQTPSHQVTQMGQEVILRCVPISNHLYFYWYRQILGQKVEFLVSFYNNEISEKSEIFDDQFSVERPDGSNFTLKIRSTKLEDSAMYFCASLDRFYSYEQYFGPGTRLTVT.

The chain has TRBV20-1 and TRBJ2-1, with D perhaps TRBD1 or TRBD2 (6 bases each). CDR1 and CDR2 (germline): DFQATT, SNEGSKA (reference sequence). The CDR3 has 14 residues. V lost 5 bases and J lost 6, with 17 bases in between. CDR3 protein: CSALDSRGLNEQFF. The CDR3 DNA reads TGCAGTGCTTTGGACTCCCGGGGGCTCAATGAGCAGTTCTTC.

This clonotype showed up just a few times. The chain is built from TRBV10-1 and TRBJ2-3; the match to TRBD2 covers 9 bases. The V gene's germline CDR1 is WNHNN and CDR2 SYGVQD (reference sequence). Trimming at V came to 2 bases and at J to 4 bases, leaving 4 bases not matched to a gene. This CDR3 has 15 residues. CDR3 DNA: TGCGCCAGCAGTGAGAGCGGGAGGATCCCAGATACGCAGTATTTT. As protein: CASSESGRIPDTQYF.

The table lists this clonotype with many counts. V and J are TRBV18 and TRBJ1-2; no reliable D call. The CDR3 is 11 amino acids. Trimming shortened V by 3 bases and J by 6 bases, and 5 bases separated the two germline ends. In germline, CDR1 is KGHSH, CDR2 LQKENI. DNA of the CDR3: TGTGCCAGCTCACCCATGGATGGCTACACCTTC. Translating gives CASSPMDGYTF.

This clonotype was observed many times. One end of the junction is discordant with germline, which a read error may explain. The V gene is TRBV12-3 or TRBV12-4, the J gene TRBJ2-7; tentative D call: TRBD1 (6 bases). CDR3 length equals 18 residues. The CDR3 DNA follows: TGTGCCAACAGTTTAGTAGCCATCCCGGGACAAACCTTCTACGAGCAGTACTTC. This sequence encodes CANSLVAIPGQTFYEQYF.

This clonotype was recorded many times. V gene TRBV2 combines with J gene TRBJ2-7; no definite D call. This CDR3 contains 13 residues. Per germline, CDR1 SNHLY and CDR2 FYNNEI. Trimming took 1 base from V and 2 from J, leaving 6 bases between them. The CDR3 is CASSEGAAYEQYF. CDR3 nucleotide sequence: TGTGCCAGCAGTGAAGGGGCAGCCTACGAGCAGTACTTC.